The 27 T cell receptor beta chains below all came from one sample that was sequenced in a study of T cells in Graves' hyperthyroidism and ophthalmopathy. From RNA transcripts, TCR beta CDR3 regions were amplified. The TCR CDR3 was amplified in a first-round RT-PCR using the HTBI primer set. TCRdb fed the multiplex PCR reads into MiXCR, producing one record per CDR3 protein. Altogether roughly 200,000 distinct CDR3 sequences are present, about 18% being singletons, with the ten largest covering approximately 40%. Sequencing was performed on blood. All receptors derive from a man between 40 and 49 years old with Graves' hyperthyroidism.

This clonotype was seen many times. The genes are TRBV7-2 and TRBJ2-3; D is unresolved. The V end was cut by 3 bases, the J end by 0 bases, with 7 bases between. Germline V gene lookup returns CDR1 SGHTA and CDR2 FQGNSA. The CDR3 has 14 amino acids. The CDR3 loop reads CASSLAPSTDTQYF. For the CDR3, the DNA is TGTGCCAGCAGCTTGGCCCCTAGCACAGATACGCAGTATTTT.

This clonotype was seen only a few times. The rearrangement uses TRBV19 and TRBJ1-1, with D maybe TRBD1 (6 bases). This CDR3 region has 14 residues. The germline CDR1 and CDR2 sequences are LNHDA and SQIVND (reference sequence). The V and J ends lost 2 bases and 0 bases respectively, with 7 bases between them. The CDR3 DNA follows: TGTGCCAGTAGTATACGACAGGTGAACACTGAAGCTTTCTTT. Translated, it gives CASSIRQVNTEAFF.

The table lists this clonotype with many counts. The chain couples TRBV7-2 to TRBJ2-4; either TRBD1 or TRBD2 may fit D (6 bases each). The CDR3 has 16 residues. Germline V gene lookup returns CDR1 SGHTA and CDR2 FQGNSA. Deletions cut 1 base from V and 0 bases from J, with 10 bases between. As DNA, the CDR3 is TGTGCCAGCAGCTTAGAAGGGGGACTAGCCAAAAACATTCAGTACTTC. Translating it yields CASSLEGGLAKNIQYF.

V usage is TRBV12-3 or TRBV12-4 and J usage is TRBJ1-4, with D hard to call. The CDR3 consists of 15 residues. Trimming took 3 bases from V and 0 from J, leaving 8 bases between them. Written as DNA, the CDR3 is TGTGCCAGCAGTTTGGGGTGGGCAACTAATGAAAAACTGTTTTTT. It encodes CASSLGWATNEKLFF.

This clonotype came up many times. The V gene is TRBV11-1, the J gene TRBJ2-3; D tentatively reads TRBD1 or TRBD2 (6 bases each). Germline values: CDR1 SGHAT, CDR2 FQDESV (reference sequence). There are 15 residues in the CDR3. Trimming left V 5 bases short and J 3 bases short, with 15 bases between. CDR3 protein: CASSLAGHETDTQYF. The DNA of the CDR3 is TGTGCCAGCAGCCTCGCGGGACACGAGACAGATACGCAGTATTTT.

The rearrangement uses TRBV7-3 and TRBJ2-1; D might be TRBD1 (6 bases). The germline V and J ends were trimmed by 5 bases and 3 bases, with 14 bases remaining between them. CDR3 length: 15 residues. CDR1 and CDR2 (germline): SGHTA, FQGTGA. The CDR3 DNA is TGTGCCAGCAGCGCTCGGACAGTTCACTACAATGAGCAGTTCTTC. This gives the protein CASSARTVHYNEQFF.

The CDR3 coding sequence is TGTGCCAGCAGCTTAGTGCCTAGCGGCTCCTACGAGCAGTACTTC. As protein: CASSLVPSGSYEQYF. The chain recombines TRBV7-2 with TRBJ2-7, with 7 nucleotides matching TRBD2. The CDR3 consists of 15 residues. Germline CDR1 and CDR2: SGHTA and FQGNSA. The trim removed 1 base at V and 0 bases at J, leaving 3 bases unmatched.

CDR3 in DNA: TGTGCCAGTGCGGGGGGGGGGACGAACACCGGGGAGCTGTTTTTT. It encodes CASAGGGTNTGELFF. This chain links TRBV19 with TRBJ2-2; 9 nucleotides match TRBD2. Losses at the gene ends were 8 bases for V and 0 bases for J; bases not matched to a gene: 4. The CDR3 contains 15 residues. The germline gives CDR1 LNHDA, CDR2 SQIVND (reference sequence). Complete variable domain (other parts from reference TRBV19 and TRBJ2-2): DGGITQSPKYLFRKEGQNVTLSCEQNLNHDAMYWYRQDPGQGLRLIYYSQIVNDFQKGDIAEGYSVSREKKESFPLTVTSAQKNPTAFYLCASAGGGTNTGELFFGEGSRLTVL.

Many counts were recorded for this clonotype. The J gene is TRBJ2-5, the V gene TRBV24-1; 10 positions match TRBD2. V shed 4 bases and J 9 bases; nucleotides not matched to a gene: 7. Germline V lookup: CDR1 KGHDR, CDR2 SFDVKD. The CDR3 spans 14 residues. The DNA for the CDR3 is TGTGCCACCAGTGACGTAGCGGGGGGCTCAGCCCAGTACTTC. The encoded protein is CATSDVAGGSAQYF.

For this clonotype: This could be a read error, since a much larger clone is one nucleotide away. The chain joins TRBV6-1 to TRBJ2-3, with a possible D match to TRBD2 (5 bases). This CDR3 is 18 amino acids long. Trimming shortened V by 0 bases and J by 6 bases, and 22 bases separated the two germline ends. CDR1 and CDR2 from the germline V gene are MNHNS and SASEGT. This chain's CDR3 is CASSEARSGLQASDTQYF. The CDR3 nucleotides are TGTGCCAGCAGTGAAGCGAGGTCAGGACTCCAAGCGAGTGATACGCAGTATTTT.

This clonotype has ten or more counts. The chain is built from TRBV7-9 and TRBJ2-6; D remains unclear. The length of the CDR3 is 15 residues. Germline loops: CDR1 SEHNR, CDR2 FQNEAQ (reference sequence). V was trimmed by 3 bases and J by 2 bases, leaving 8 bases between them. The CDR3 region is CASSFKMTGANVLTF. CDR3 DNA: TGTGCCAGCAGCTTTAAGATGACTGGGGCCAACGTCCTGACTTTC.

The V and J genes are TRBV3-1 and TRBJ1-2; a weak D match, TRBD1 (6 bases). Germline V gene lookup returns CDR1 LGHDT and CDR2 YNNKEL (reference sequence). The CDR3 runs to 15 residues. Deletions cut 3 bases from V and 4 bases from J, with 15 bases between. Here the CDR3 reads CASSQRTGIGYGYTF. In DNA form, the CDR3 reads TGTGCCAGCAGCCAGAGAACAGGGATCGGCTATGGCTACACCTTC.

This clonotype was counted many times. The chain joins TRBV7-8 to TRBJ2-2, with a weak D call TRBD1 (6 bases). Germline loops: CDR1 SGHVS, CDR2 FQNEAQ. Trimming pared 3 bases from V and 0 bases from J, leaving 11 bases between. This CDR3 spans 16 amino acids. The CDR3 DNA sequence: TGTGCCAGCAGCTTCCGGGACACCACGAACACCGGGGAGCTGTTTTTT. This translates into CASSFRDTTNTGELFF.

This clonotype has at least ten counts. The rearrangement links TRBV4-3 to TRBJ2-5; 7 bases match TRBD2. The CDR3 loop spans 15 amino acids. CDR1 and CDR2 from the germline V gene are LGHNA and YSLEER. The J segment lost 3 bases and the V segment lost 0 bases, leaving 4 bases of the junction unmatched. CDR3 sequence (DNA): TGCGCCAGCAGCCAAGATCGGACTAGTGAAGAGACCCAGTACTTC. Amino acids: CASSQDRTSEETQYF.

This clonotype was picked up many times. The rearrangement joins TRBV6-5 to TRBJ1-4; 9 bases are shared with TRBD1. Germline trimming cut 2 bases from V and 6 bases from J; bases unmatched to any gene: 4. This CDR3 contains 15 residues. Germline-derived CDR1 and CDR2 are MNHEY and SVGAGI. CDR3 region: CASSYRTGVDEKLFF. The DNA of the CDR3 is TGTGCCAGCAGTTACCGGACAGGGGTGGATGAAAAACTGTTTTTT.

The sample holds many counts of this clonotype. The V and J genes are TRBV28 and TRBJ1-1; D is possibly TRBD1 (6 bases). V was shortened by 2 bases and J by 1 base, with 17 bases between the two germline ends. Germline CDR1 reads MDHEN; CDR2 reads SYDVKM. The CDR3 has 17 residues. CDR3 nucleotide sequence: TGTGCCAGCAGTTTAATGGGTAGGGGGTTCAAGAACACTGAAGCTTTCTTT. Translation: CASSLMGRGFKNTEAFF. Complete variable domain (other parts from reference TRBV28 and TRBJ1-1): DVKVTQSSRYLVKRTGEKVFLECVQDMDHENMFWYRQDPGLGLRLIYFSYDVKMKEKGDIPEGYSVSREKKERFSLILESASTNQTSMYLCASSLMGRGFKNTEAFFGQGTRLTVV.

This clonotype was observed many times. CDR3 residues: CASSVEAGSVSPLHF. CDR3 DNA sequence: TGTGCCAGCAGCGTAGAGGCAGGATCCGTTTCACCCCTCCACTTT. The chain carries TRBV9 and TRBJ1-6; the D is unclear. Germline V gene sequence: CDR1 SGDLS, CDR2 YYNGEE. Trimming removed 0 bases at V and 9 bases at J, with 13 bases between. This CDR3 region has 15 residues.

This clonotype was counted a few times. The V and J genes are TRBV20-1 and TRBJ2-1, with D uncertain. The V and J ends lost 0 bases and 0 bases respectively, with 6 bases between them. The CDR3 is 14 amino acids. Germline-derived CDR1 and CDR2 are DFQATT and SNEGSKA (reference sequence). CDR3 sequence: CSARDSHSYNEQFF. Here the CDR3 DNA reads TGCAGTGCTAGAGATTCCCACTCCTACAATGAGCAGTTCTTC.

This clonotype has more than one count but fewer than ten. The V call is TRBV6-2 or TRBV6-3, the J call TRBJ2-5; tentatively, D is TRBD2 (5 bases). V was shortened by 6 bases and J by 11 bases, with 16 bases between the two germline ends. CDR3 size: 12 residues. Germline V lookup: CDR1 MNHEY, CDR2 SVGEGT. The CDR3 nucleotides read TGTGCCAGCAGGCGCCTCACTAGTGCTCAGTACTTC. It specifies CASRRLTSAQYF.

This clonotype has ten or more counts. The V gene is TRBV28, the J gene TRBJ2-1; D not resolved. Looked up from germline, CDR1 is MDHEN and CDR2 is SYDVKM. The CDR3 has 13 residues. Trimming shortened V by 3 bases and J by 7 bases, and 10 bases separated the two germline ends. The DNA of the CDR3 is TGTGCCAGCAGTTTCAGCCCCAGGAATGAGCAGTTCTTC. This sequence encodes CASSFSPRNEQFF.

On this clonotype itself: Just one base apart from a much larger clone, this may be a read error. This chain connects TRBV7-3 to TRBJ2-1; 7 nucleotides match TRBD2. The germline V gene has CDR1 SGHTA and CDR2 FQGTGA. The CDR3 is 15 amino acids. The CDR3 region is CVSSLMPSGRNEQFF. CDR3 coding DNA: TGTGTCAGCAGCTTAATGCCTAGCGGTCGCAATGAGCAGTTCTTC.

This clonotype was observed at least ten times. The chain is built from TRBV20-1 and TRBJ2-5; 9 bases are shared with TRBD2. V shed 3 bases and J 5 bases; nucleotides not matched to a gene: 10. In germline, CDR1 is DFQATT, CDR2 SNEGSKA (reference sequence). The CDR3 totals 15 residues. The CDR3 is CSARVGGGAGETQYF. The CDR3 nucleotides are TGCAGTGCTAGGGTCGGCGGGGGGGCAGGCGAGACCCAGTACTTC.

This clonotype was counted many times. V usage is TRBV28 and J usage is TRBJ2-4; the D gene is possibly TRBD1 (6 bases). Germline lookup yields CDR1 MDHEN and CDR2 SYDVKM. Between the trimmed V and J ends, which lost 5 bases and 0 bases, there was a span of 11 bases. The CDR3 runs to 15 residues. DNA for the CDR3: TGTGCCAGCAGTCTCGGACAGCTAGCCAAAAACATTCAGTACTTC. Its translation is CASSLGQLAKNIQYF. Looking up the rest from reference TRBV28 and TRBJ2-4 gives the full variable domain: DVKVTQSSRYLVKRTGEKVFLECVQDMDHENMFWYRQDPGLGLRLIYFSYDVKMKEKGDIPEGYSVSREKKERFSLILESASTNQTSMYLCASSLGQLAKNIQYFGAGTRLSVL.

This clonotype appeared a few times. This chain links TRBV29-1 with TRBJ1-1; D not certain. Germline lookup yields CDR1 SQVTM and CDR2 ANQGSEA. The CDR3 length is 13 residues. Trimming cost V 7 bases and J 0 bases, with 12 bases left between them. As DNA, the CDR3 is TGCAGCGCCCGCGATCAAGTGAACACTGAAGCTTTCTTT. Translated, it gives CSARDQVNTEAFF.

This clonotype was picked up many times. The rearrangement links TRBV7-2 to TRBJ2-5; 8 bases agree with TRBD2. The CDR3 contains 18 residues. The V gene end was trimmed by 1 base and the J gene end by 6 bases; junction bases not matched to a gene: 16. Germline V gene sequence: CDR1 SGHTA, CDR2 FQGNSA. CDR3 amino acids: CASSLGRAGGEYVQTQYF. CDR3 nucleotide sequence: TGTGCCAGCAGCTTAGGGCGCGCGGGGGGCGAGTATGTGCAGACCCAGTACTTC.

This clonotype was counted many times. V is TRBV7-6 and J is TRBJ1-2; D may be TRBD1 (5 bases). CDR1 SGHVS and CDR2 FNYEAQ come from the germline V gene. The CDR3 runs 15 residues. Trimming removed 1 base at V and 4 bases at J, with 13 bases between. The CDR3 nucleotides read TGTGCCAGCAGCTTAGAGGCAGGGAGCGGCTATGGCTACACCTTC. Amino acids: CASSLEAGSGYGYTF.

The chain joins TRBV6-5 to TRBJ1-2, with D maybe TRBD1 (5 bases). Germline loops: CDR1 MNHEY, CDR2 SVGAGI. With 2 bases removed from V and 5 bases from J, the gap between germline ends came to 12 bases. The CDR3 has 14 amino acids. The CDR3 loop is CASSYGGSAYGYTF. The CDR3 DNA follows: TGTGCCAGCAGTTACGGGGGGAGCGCGTATGGCTACACCTTC.